This T cell receptor (beta chain) was identified in a study of CXCR3-negative and CXCR3-positive naive CD8 T cells. Study summary: Overall TRB read output was around 130 million, and each library contained about 1.5 +/- 0.3 million reads.

Through 5' RACE with UMI labels, the TRB cDNA libraries were prepared. After re-calling the 5' RACE reads, TCRdb lists one entry per CDR3 protein, DNA absent. This repertoire includes about 38,000 distinct CDR3 sequences. The CDR3 length is 15 residues. Germline CDR1 reads SGHVS; CDR2 reads FQNEAQ. Comments on this clonotype: What it binds is unknown.

Points from the study as a whole: Diversity was high in both naive subsets and much lower in memory cells. Naive CXCR3-positive and CXCR3-negative cells shared TRBV-TRBJ usage; memory cells diverged.

The sequencing sample was made of memory CD8+ T cells from blood. This clonotype was sampled from a human donor in good health. Some clones in this sample may be carry-over from other donors' samples. The V and J genes are TRBV7-8 and TRBJ2-7; TCRdb reports TRBD1, a call that lacks DNA to check it against. CDR3 region: CASSLEGKGNYEQYF.